This T cell receptor (beta chain) was obtained from a study of CD8 T cells in Susac syndrome (dated by TCRdb to the late 2010s). Regarding the research as a whole: Whether CD8+ T cell activation and differentiation in Susac syndrome was antigen driven was tested using repertoire sequencing. CD8+ T cell repertoire clonality was compared between some 13 healthy donors, approximately 14 Susac syndrome patients and roughly 15 multiple sclerosis patients. What the research found in general, with its limitations: The number of individuals in the TCR sequencing and HLA analysis was acknowledged as relatively small.

Points on this clonotype: This receptor's antigen is unknown. There are no base qualities to consult, and no much larger clone falls within one base.

The cysteine opens and the phenylalanine closes a CDR3 of 13 amino acids. The read is trimmed to its CDR3 DNA, 39 bases read in frame from base 1. The trim is 1 base for V and 6 bases for J, with a gap of 7 bases between the germline ends. According to the germline V gene (reference sequence), CDR1 reads SEHNR and CDR2 reads FQNEAQ. Peripheral blood CD8+ and CD4+ T cells from healthy donors, Susac syndrome patients and multiple sclerosis patients were profiled by high-throughput TCR beta sequencing. Multiple sclerosis controls were treatment-naive patients with stable or active relapsing-remitting disease fulfilling revised McDonald criteria. CD8+ TEMRA cells were enriched by FACS, while bulk CD8+ and CD4+ T cells were purified by magnetic negative isolation. Blood was drawn into EDTA tubes, processed within 24 hours, and PBMCs were isolated by density gradient centrifugation. PBMCs intended for TCR sequencing were frozen in liquid nitrogen and were later thawed in a 37 degrees C water bath. Purity of sorted or isolated CD4+, CD8+ and CD8+ TEMRA cells was at least 90%.

RNA was extracted with the RNeasy kit and roughly 0.45 to 1 ug was reverse transcribed using random hexamers. TCR beta CDR3 regions were amplified with the immunoSEQ multiplex PCR assay covering 54 Vbeta and 13 Jbeta segments. To correct PCR amplification bias, a synthetic template baseline was used for both primer optimization and computational correction. The paper's data handling went like this. Reads were annotated to V, D and J genes per IMGT and analyzed with immunoSEQ Analyzer, keeping only productive sequences. Clonality was calculated as one minus the Shannon entropy normalized by log2 of the number of productive unique sequences. For each patient and control, public and private clones were evaluated within the 100 most prevalent clones. Clones were defined as Susac-specific if absent from the healthy and MS cohorts, from 1052 published viral clones and from other ImmuneACCESS disease sequences. TCRdb applied fastp at Q25 and MiXCR to the public reads, then kept only in-frame beta chains. Rows with one shared CDR3 protein collapse into an entry with the most common genes and DNA. In this record, the V and J calls reflect TCRdb's handling and not the investigators' own analysis. In this sample the table shows roughly 400,000 distinct CDR3 sequences, approximately 85% of which occur a single time. About 0.1% of the sample is in the top ten clones.

Material: CD8+ T cells from PBMCs. The TCR sequence derives from a human donor with multiple sclerosis. The rearrangement combines TRBV7-9 with TRBJ1-5, with the D gene too uncertain to name. For the CDR3, the sequence is CASSLERGQPQHF. At the DNA level, the sequence is TGTGCCAGCAGCTTAGAACGGGGTCAGCCCCAGCATTTT.